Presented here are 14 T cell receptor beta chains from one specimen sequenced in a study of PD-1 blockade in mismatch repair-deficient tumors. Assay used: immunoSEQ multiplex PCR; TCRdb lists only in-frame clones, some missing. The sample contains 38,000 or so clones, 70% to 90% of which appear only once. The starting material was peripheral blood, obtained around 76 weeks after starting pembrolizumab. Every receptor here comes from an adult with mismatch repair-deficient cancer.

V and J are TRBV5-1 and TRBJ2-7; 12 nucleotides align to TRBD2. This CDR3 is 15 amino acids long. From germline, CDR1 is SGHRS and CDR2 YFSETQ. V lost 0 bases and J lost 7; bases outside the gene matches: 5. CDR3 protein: CASSLGLAGGREQYF. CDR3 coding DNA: TGCGCCAGCAGCTTGGGGCTAGCGGGAGGGCGGGAGCAGTACTTC.

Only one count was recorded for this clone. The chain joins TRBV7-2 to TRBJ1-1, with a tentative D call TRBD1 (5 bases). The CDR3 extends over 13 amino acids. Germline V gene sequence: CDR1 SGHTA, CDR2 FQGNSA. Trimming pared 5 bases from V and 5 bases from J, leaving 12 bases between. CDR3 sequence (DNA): TGTGCCAGCAGCATACAGGAGAATACTGAAGCTTTCTTT. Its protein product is CASSIQENTEAFF.

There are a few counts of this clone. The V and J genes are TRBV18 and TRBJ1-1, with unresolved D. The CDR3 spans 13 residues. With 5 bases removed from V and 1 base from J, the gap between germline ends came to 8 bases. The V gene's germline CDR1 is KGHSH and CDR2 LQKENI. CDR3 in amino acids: CASSKTTNTEAFF. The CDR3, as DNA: TGTGCCAGCTCAAAGACAACGAACACTGAAGCTTTCTTT.

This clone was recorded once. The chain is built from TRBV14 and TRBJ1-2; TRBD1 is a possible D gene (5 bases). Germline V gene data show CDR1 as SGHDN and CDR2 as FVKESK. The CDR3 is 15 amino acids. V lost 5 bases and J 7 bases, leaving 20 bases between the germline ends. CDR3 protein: CASSWGLLGASGYTF. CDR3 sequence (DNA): TGTGCCAGCAGCTGGGGACTCCTAGGGGCCTCTGGCTACACCTTC.

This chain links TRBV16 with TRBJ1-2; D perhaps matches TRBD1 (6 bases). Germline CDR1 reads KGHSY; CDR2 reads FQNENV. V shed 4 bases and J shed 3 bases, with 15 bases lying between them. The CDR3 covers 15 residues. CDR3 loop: CASSPSTGRDYGYTF. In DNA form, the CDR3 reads TGTGCCAGCAGCCCGTCTACAGGGAGGGACTATGGCTACACCTTC.

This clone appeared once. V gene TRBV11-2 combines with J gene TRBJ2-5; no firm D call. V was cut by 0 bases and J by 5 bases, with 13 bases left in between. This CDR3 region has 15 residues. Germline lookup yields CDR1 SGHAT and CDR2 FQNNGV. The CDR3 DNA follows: TGTGCCAGCAGCTTAGACCCCGACTTGGGGGAGACCCAGTACTTC. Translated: CASSLDPDLGETQYF. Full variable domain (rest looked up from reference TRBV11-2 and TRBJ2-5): EAGVAQSPRYKIIEKRQSVAFWCNPISGHATLYWYQQILGQGPKLLIQFQNNGVVDDSQLPKDRFSAERLKGVDSTLKIQPAKLEDSAVYLCASSLDPDLGETQYFGPGTRLLVL.

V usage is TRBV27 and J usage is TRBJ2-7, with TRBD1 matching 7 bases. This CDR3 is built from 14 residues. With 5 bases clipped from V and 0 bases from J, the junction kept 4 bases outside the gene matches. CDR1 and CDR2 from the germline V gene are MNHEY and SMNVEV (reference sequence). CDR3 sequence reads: CASSPSGGSYEQYF. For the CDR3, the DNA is TGTGCCAGCAGTCCCTCAGGGGGCTCCTACGAGCAGTACTTC.

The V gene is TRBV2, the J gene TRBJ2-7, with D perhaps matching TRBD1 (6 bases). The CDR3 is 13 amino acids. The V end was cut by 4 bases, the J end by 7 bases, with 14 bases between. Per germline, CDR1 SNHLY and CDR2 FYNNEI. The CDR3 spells CASSAQGLREQYF. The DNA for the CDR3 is TGTGCCAGCAGTGCACAGGGTCTTAGAGAGCAGTACTTC.

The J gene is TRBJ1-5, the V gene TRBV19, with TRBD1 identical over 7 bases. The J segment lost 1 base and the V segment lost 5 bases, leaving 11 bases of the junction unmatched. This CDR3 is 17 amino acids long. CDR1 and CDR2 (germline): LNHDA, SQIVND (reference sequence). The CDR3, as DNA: TGTGCCAGTAGTTCCCCCAAGGGACAGTTGAGCAATCAGCCCCAGCATTTT. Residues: CASSSPKGQLSNQPQHF.

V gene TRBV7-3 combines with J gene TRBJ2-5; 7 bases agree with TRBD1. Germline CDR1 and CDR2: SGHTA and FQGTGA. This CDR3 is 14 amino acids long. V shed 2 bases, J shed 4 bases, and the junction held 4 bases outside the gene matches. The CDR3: CASSLDREGETQYF. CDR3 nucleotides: TGTGCCAGCAGCTTAGACAGGGAAGGAGAGACCCAGTACTTC. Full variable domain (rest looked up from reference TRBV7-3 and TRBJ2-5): GAGVSQTPSNKVTEKGKYVELRCDPISGHTALYWYRQSLGQGPEFLIYFQGTGAADDSGLPNDRFFAVRPEGSVSTLKIQRTERGDSAVYLCASSLDREGETQYFGPGTRLLVL.

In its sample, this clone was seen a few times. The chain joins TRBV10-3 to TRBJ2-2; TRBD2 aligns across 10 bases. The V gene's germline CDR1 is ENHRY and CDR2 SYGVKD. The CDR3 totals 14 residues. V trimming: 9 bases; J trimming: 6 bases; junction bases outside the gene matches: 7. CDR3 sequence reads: CAISSGRAAGELFF. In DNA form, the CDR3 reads TGTGCCATATCAAGCGGGAGGGCCGCCGGGGAGCTGTTTTTT.

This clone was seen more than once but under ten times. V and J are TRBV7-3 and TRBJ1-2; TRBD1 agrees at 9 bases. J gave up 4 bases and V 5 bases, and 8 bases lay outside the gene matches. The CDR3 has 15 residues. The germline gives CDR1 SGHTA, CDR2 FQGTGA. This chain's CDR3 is CASSPGTGISYGYTF. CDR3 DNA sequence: TGTGCCAGCAGCCCCGGGACAGGGATAAGCTATGGCTACACCTTC. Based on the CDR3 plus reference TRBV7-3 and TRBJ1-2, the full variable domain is GAGVSQTPSNKVTEKGKYVELRCDPISGHTALYWYRQSLGQGPEFLIYFQGTGAADDSGLPNDRFFAVRPEGSVSTLKIQRTERGDSAVYLCASSPGTGISYGYTFGSGTRLTVV.

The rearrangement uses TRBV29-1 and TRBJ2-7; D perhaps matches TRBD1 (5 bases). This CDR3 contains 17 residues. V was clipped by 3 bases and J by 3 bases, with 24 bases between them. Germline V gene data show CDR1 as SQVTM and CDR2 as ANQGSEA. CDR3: CSVDGQDLSSGLYEQYF. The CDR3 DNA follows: TGCAGCGTTGACGGCCAGGACCTCTCTTCAGGGCTCTACGAGCAGTACTTC.

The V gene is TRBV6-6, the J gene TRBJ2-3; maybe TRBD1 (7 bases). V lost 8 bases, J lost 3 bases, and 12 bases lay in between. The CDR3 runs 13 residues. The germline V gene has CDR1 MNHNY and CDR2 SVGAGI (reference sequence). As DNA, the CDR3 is TGTGCCAGCCAGGGGGGTGGTACAGATACGCAGTATTTT. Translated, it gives CASQGGGTDTQYF.